This T cell receptor beta chain originates from a study of T cells in localized non-small cell lung cancer. After removal of 5 bases from V and 5 bases from J, the junction contained 6 bases not matched to a gene. Germline loops: CDR1 SQVTM, CDR2 ANQGSEA. CDR3 size: 15 residues. Sequencing was performed with immunoSEQ multiplex PCR; in TCRdb, only in-frame clones are kept and a portion is missing. The sample includes 29,000 or so clones, more than 75% of them seen just once. This TCR was recovered from a female donor older than 55 with stage III squamous cell lung carcinoma. Sequences were derived from peripheral blood, sampled before any cancer treatment. The V call is TRBV29-1, the J call TRBJ2-3, with TRBD2 matching over 14 bases. The CDR3 DNA reads as TGCAGCGTTCGGGGACTAGCGGGAGACGGAGATACGCAGTATTTT. This codes for CSVRGLAGDGDTQYF.